Each of the 25 T cell receptor beta chains below was sequenced from the same sample in a study of T cell repertoires in cytomegalovirus infection. In TCRdb, the reads were re-called with MiXCR into one record per CDR3 protein. The sample shows about 200,000 distinct CDR3 sequences, roughly 9.8% of them seen only once. The sample taken for sequencing was PBMCs. These receptors were taken from a human donor in good health (CMV status not recorded). Some clones in this sample may be carry-over from other donors' samples.

This clonotype was counted at least ten times. V gene TRBV7-8 combines with J gene TRBJ2-5, with TRBD2 identical over 10 bases. Germline assignment: CDR1 SGHVS and CDR2 FQNEAQ. After removal of 2 bases from V and 4 bases from J, the junction contained 10 bases not matched to a gene. CDR3 size: 17 residues. CDR3 region: CASSLLAASGGGETQYF. Written as DNA, the CDR3 is TGTGCCAGCAGCTTATTAGCGGCTAGCGGGGGTGGAGAGACCCAGTACTTC.

Only a few counts were recorded for this clonotype. DNA for the CDR3: TGCAGTGGAAGCTCCTACGAGCAGTACTTC. The encoded protein is CSGSSYEQYF. This chain joins TRBV20-1 and TRBJ2-7; no clear D. The germline V and J ends were trimmed by 7 bases and 0 bases, with 4 bases remaining between them. Germline-derived CDR1 and CDR2 are DFQATT and SNEGSKA (reference sequence). The CDR3 is 10 residues long.

This clonotype has at least ten counts. This sequence joins TRBV7-2 and TRBJ2-1; the match to TRBD2 covers 10 bases. Trimming cost V 2 bases and J 8 bases; bases outside gene matches: 6. The CDR3 is made up of 15 amino acids. Per germline, CDR1 SGHTA and CDR2 FQGNSA. DNA of the CDR3: TGTGCCAGCAGCTTAAAGAGCGGGAGGGCTGATGAGCAGTTCTTC. Its translation is CASSLKSGRADEQFF.

This clonotype was counted ten times or more. The chain combines TRBV7-2 with TRBJ1-2; D may be TRBD1 (6 bases). The CDR3 has 15 residues. Germline CDR1 SGHTA, CDR2 FQGNSA. With 4 bases removed from V and 4 bases from J, the gap between germline ends came to 16 bases. CDR3 in DNA: TGTGCCAGCAGCTCAGACTCGACAGGCTTCTATGGCTACACCTTC. It translates to CASSSDSTGFYGYTF.

This clonotype was detected ten times or more. This rearrangement joins TRBV28 to TRBJ1-5, with unresolved D. Germline assignment: CDR1 MDHEN and CDR2 SYDVKM. V was cut by 6 bases and J by 0 bases, with 9 bases left in between. The CDR3 contains 14 residues. CDR3 loop: CASSPDYSNQPQHF. The CDR3 bases are TGTGCCAGCAGCCCCGACTATAGCAATCAGCCCCAGCATTTT.

Many counts were recorded for this clonotype. The chain recombines TRBV7-9 with TRBJ2-1; possible D gene TRBD2, 6 bases. This CDR3 region has 14 residues. Trimming shortened V by 1 base and J by 5 bases, and 9 bases separated the two germline ends. The germline gives CDR1 SEHNR, CDR2 FQNEAQ (reference sequence). The CDR3 DNA is TGTGCCAGCAGCTTAGGCGGGGTAAACAATGAGCAGTTCTTC. Protein product: CASSLGGVNNEQFF.

This clonotype has a handful of counts. CDR3: CATSRETGEDEQFF. For the CDR3, the DNA is TGTGCCACCAGCAGAGAAACAGGGGAGGATGAGCAGTTCTTC. The chain joins TRBV15 to TRBJ2-1, with TRBD1 as a possible D gene (7 bases). This CDR3 contains 14 residues. CDR1 and CDR2 (germline): LNHNV, YYDKDF (reference sequence). Trimming pared 0 bases from V and 8 bases from J, leaving 11 bases between.

CDR3 sequence: CASSNRVNYGYTF. The CDR3 coding sequence is TGTGCCAGCAGTAACAGGGTTAACTATGGCTACACCTTC. V and J are TRBV12-3 or TRBV12-4 and TRBJ1-2; D possibly corresponds to TRBD1 (6 bases). V dropped 5 bases and J dropped 1 base, with 8 bases sitting between them. The CDR3 has 13 amino acids.

This clonotype was seen ten or more times. The V gene is TRBV7-6, the J gene TRBJ2-3, with 8 bases lining up with TRBD2. CDR1 is SGHVS and CDR2 is FNYEAQ in the germline V gene. The V gene end was trimmed by 5 bases and the J gene end by 0 bases; junction bases not matched to a gene: 10. This CDR3 is built from 17 residues. The DNA of the CDR3 is TGTGCCAGCAGCCACTCTCTAGCGGGTACTAGCACAGATACGCAGTATTTT. This encodes CASSHSLAGTSTDTQYF.

This chain links TRBV28 with TRBJ2-5; D is possibly TRBD1 or TRBD2 (5 bases each). This CDR3 has 12 residues. Germline CDR1 is MDHEN and CDR2 is SYDVKM. The germline V and J ends were trimmed by 2 bases and 12 bases, with 13 bases remaining between them. CDR3 sequence reads: CASSLRDRAKYF. For the CDR3, the DNA is TGTGCCAGCAGTTTAAGGGACCGAGCCAAGTACTTC.

This clonotype was counted between two and nine times. The chain has TRBV4-3 and TRBJ2-2; TRBD2 might be the D (6 bases). Germline V gene lookup returns CDR1 LGHNA and CDR2 YSLEER. The CDR3 sequence is 16 residues long. Trimming stripped 4 bases from V and 5 bases from J, with 17 bases between. DNA for the CDR3: TGCGCCAGCAGCCGCGGGAAAGGGACGGTTACCGGGGAGCTGTTTTTT. This gives the protein CASSRGKGTVTGELFF.

This clonotype was picked up a small number of times. This chain connects TRBV20-1 to TRBJ2-1; 9 bases match TRBD1. The junction had 4 bases not matched to a gene; V was cut back by 1 base and J by 0 bases. The CDR3 is 16 residues long. CDR1 and CDR2 (germline): DFQATT, SNEGSKA (reference sequence). The CDR3 region is CSARATGGASYNEQFF. The CDR3 nucleotides read TGCAGTGCTAGAGCGACAGGGGGAGCCTCCTACAATGAGCAGTTCTTC.

The V call is TRBV6-6, the J call TRBJ1-1; D not resolved. The CDR3 covers 14 residues. Germline CDR1 and CDR2: MNHNY and SVGAGI (reference sequence). V gave up 3 bases and J gave up 7 bases, with 15 bases separating them. CDR3 sequence (DNA): TGTGCCAGCAGTTATGGGCAGGCCTACCTTGAAGCTTTCTTT. Translation gives CASSYGQAYLEAFF.

This clonotype was counted at least ten times. The chain joins TRBV28 to TRBJ2-7; D gene ambiguous. The V gene's germline CDR1 is MDHEN and CDR2 SYDVKM. This CDR3 is 11 amino acids long. The V and J ends lost 8 bases and 6 bases respectively, with 11 bases between them. The CDR3 coding sequence is TGTGCCAGCTGTCGTGTCTCCGAGCAGTACTTC. It codes for CASCRVSEQYF.

The table lists this clonotype with many counts. The CDR3 spells CASGSDRNEQYF. The CDR3 DNA sequence: TGTGCCAGTGGATCGGACAGAAACGAGCAGTACTTC. The chain is built from TRBV19 and TRBJ2-7; D is possibly TRBD1 (6 bases). The CDR3 is 12 amino acids. CDR1 and CDR2 from the germline V gene are LNHDA and SQIVND (reference sequence). V was cut by 8 bases and J by 5 bases, with 13 bases left in between. The full variable domain, rest sourced from reference TRBV19 and TRBJ2-7, is DGGITQSPKYLFRKEGQNVTLSCEQNLNHDAMYWYRQDPGQGLRLIYYSQIVNDFQKGDIAEGYSVSREKKESFPLTVTSAQKNPTAFYLCASGSDRNEQYFGPGTRLTVT.

This clonotype has only a few counts. The rearrangement uses TRBV10-3 and TRBJ2-6; a possible D gene is TRBD1 (5 bases). There are 19 residues in the CDR3. Germline V gene sequence: CDR1 ENHRY, CDR2 SYGVKD. V was trimmed by 8 bases and J by 1 base, leaving 24 bases between them. The CDR3: CAIAARGWSEPSGANVLTF. In DNA, the CDR3 is TGTGCCATCGCGGCAAGGGGATGGTCTGAACCTTCTGGGGCCAACGTCCTGACTTTC.

Many counts were recorded for this clonotype. V gene TRBV7-6 combines with J gene TRBJ2-3; 7 positions match TRBD1. This CDR3 has 14 residues. Trimming took 8 bases from V and 2 from J; bases not matched to a gene: 7. Germline V gene sequence: CDR1 SGHVS, CDR2 FNYEAQ. The CDR3 coding sequence is TGTGCCAGCGCGGACAGGTTTCCCACAGATACGCAGTATTTT. This sequence encodes CASADRFPTDTQYF.

This clonotype has ten or more counts. The chain links TRBV7-9 to TRBJ2-3; TRBD2 matches at 15 bases. From germline, CDR1 is SEHNR and CDR2 FQNEAQ (reference sequence). The CDR3 extends over 21 amino acids. V was pared by 4 bases and J by 2 bases, with 16 bases of the junction left unmatched. The CDR3: CASSSSPTGTSGRRVTDTQYF. The CDR3 DNA follows: TGTGCCAGCAGCTCCTCCCCGACAGGGACTAGCGGGAGGCGAGTCACAGATACGCAGTATTTT.

Only a few counts were recorded for this clonotype. V usage is TRBV10-3 and J usage is TRBJ2-7; 8 bases fit TRBD2. The CDR3 runs to 14 residues. Unmatched junction bases numbered 7, after V lost 3 bases and J lost 6 bases. Per the germline V gene, CDR1 is ENHRY and CDR2 is SYGVKD. For the CDR3, the DNA is TGTGCCATCAGTGATGGTGCGGGGGGTGGCGAGCAGTACTTC. Translated: CAISDGAGGGEQYF.

This clonotype was observed at least ten times. The chain has TRBV7-2 and TRBJ1-1, with TRBD1 identical over 9 bases. The germline gives CDR1 SGHTA, CDR2 FQGNSA. The CDR3 extends over 14 amino acids. J lost 11 bases, V lost 5 bases, and 12 bases had no gene match. CDR3 sequence (DNA): TGTGCCAGCAGCCCCGGGACAGGGAACCCCTTCGCTTTCTTT. Translating gives CASSPGTGNPFAFF.

In its sample, this clonotype was seen many times. The chain employs TRBV5-5 and TRBJ1-2; D remains unclear. This CDR3 is built from 14 residues. CDR1 is SGHKS, CDR2 YYEKEE, per germline (reference sequence). The ends were cut back, 2 bases at V and 2 bases at J, with 10 bases in the middle. The chain's CDR3 is CASSFFDANYGYTF. CDR3 nucleotide sequence: TGTGCCAGCAGCTTTTTCGACGCCAACTATGGCTACACCTTC.

This clonotype was seen at least ten times. V gene TRBV7-2 combines with J gene TRBJ2-1; D perhaps matches TRBD2 (5 bases). Germline V gene sequence: CDR1 SGHTA, CDR2 FQGNSA. This CDR3 is 13 amino acids long. Trimming stripped 8 bases from V and 9 bases from J, with 17 bases between. The CDR3 DNA follows: TGTGCCAGCTTAGCGCTCGGGGTCCGTGAGCAGTTCTTC. It yields the protein CASLALGVREQFF.

The chain is built from TRBV23-1 and TRBJ2-5; possible D gene TRBD2, 6 bases. TRBV23-1 is known as an ORF, though its function is uncertain. This CDR3 has 15 residues. Trimming pared 1 base from V and 1 base from J, leaving 10 bases between. This CDR3 is CASSQFHGSQETQYF. CDR3 nucleotide sequence: TGCGCCAGCAGTCAATTTCACGGGAGCCAAGAGACCCAGTACTTC.

The CDR3 DNA sequence: TGTGCCAGCAGTAACCGAGGGGGAAGTGGCTACACCTTC. This gives the protein CASSNRGGSGYTF. This rearrangement joins TRBV27 to TRBJ1-2; D is perhaps TRBD1 (6 bases). V was pared by 5 bases and J by 7 bases, with 14 bases between. The CDR3 runs 13 residues. CDR1 and CDR2 from the germline V gene are MNHEY and SMNVEV (reference sequence).

Ten or more counts support this clonotype. V usage is TRBV28 and J usage is TRBJ2-2; 9 bases agree with TRBD2. The CDR3 is 16 amino acids. The V gene end was trimmed by 5 bases and the J gene end by 1 base; junction bases not matched to a gene: 5. Looked up from germline, CDR1 is MDHEN and CDR2 is SYDVKM. The CDR3 loop reads CASSLRAGGNTGELFF. DNA for the CDR3: TGTGCCAGCAGTCTTAGAGCGGGGGGGAACACCGGGGAGCTGTTTTTT.